A selection of T cell receptor beta chains follows, all from one sample in a study of tumor and adjacent non-tumor tissue in lung cancer. Using its own MiXCR run on the multiplex PCR reads, TCRdb lists one record per CDR3 protein. The sample shows 100,000 or so distinct CDR3 sequences, 55% to 65% of them seen only once. Sequences were obtained from distant non-tumor lung tissue. Receptor source: a man under 40 with non-small cell lung cancer. The CDR3 runs from the conserved cysteine through the conserved F or W. D genes are given only for firm matches. Only part of the rows carry a size: once, few, many, or a class if the clone is expanded.

TRBJ2-7	TRBV11-1	-	-	TGTGCCAGCACCGTTGGACTGGCGGACGAGCAGTACTTC	CASTVGLADEQYF
TRBJ1-6	TRBV6-6	-	TRBD1	TGTGCCAGTCGGACGACGTTCCAGGGGGCCGATAATTTACCCCTCCACTTT	CASRTTFQGADNLPLHF
TRBJ2-4	TRBV20-1	-	-	TGCAGTGTTGTACCTATTTCGGCGGCCAAAAACATTAAGTACTTC	CSVVPISAAKNIKYF
TRBJ2-7	TRBV20-1	-	-	TGCAGTGCTAGGCAGGTCGGCGGGCAGCACGAGCAGTACTTC	CSARQVGGQHEQYF
TRBJ2-7	TRBV29-1	-	-	TGCAGGGTTGGAGGTAGCGTGGACTTTCCTTTCTACGAGCAGCACTTC	CRVGGSVDFPFYEQHF
TRBJ2-7	TRBV4-1	-	TRBD2	TGCGCCATGAGCCAAGATGAGACGGGAGGTACGTACGAACAGTACTTC	CAMSQDETGGTYEQYF
TRBJ2-7	TRBV4-3	-	-	TGCGTCAGCAGCCAAGGGACAACGTACACCTACGAGCAGTACTTC	CVSSQGTTYTYEQYF
TRBJ2-7	TRBV29-1	once	-	TGTAGCGTAACCGGGATGGGCTACGAGCAGTACTTC	CSVTGMGYEQYF
TRBJ1-1	TRBV6-2/TRBV6-3	-	-	TGTGCCAGCAGTTACGCCCTGACTCCGAGAGGGACTGAAGCTTTCTTT	CASSYALTPRGTEAFF
TRBJ2-7	TRBV11-2	-	-	TGTGCCAGCAGCTTCAATAAGGGGGATGCCGAGCAGTACTTC	CASSFNKGDAEQYF
TRBJ2-5	TRBV20-1	many	-	TGCAGTGCTAGAGACGGGCCCTCCGGCGAGACCCAGTACTTC	CSARDGPSGETQYF
TRBJ2-6	TRBV10-3	-	-	TGTGCCATCAGTGATACGAGGGGTGCTGGGGCCATCGTCCTGACTTTC	CAISDTRGAGAIVLTF
TRBJ2-1	TRBV24-1	many	-	TGTGCCACCAGTGGTTACGGGACTCAGCAGTTCTTC	CATSGYGTQQFF
TRBJ2-2	TRBV24-1	-	TRBD2	TGTGCCACCTGTGATTTTGCGACTAGCGGGGGATGGGATACCTGGGAGCTGTTTTTT	CATCDFATSGGWDTWELFF
TRBJ2-1	TRBV6-2/TRBV6-3	many	-	TGTGCCACCAAGGACTGGACCTACAATGAGCAGTTCTTC	CATKDWTYNEQFF
TRBJ1-5	TRBV5-4	-	-	TGTGCCAGAAGCCAAGGACTGAGCACAGATATGCAGCATTTT	CARSQGLSTDMQHF
TRBJ2-1	TRBV4-1	-	-	TGCACCAGCAGCCAGGAGTATCACAGCTCCTACAATGAGCAGTTCTTC	CTSSQEYHSSYNEQFF
TRBJ2-6	TRBV4-1	-	-	TGCGCCAGCAGCCCGACAGGTTCCCTCTCTGGGGCCAACGTCCTGACTTTC	CASSPTGSLSGANVLTF
TRBJ2-1	TRBV9	-	-	TGTGCTAGCAGCGAACGCAGTAATGAGCAGTTCTTC	CASSERSNEQFF
TRBJ1-1	TRBV11-1	once	-	TGTACCAGCAGCTCGCCAGACAGCCTGAACACTGAAGCTTTCTTT	CTSSSPDSLNTEAFF
TRBJ2-4	TRBV11-1	-	-	TGTGCCAGCACCGGCTCAGGCAGGGCGACCAAAGACATTCAGTACTTC	CASTGSGRATKDIQYF
TRBJ1-3	TRBV29-1	-	-	TGCAGCGTTGTAGCGAACTCTGGAAACACCATGTATTTT	CSVVANSGNTMYF
TRBJ1-2	TRBV6-5	-	-	-	CASSYSGQTHYGCTF
TRBJ2-7	TRBV11-2	-	TRBD2	TGTGCCAGCAGCTTCCTGCCCAGCGGGAGGTCCTACGAGCGGTACTTC	CASSFLPSGRSYERYF
TRBJ2-3	TRBV29-1	many	-	TGCAGCGTTAAACCTCCAGCAGATACGCAGTATTTT	CSVKPPADTQYF
TRBJ2-3	TRBV6-5	-	TRBD1	TGTGCCAGCAGTTCTGGGACAGGGGGCAAAGATACGCAGTTTTTT	CASSSGTGGKDTQFF
TRBJ1-2	TRBV29-1	-	TRBD1	TGCAGTGTTGACTTTGGGACAGGGGTAGATGGCTATACCTTC	CSVDFGTGVDGYTF
TRBJ2-1	TRBV20-1	-	-	TGCAGTGGACCCCAGGGGATTCGGGCCAATGAGCAGTTCTTC	CSGPQGIRANEQFF
TRBJ2-3	TRBV12-3/TRBV12-4	-	-	TGTGCCAGCAGTATCGGGGGTCACGCCCAAGATACGCAGTACTTT	CASSIGGHAQDTQYF
TRBJ2-2	TRBV29-1	few	-	TGCAGCGTTGAATTGCGCGGGGAGCTGTTTTTT	CSVELRGELFF
TRBJ2-7	TRBV14	-	TRBD1	TGTGCCAGCAGCCTGGGACAGGCGGGATCCTACGAGCAGTACTTC	CASSLGQAGSYEQYF
TRBJ1-3	TRBV11-2	few	-	TGTGCCAGCAGCTTAGATGTTAGCCCGTACTCTGGAAACTGCATATATTTT	CASSLDVSPYSGNCIYF
TRBJ2-7	TRBV20-1	few	TRBD2	TGCAGTACTAGCGATACAGCTGGACTATACGAGCAGTACTTC	CSTSDTAGLYEQYF
TRBJ1-1	TRBV5-5	once	-	TGTGCCAGCGGTCTGGGAGGATTTGAACTCACTGAAGCTCTCTTT	CASGLGGFELTEALF
TRBJ2-7	TRBV20-1	-	-	TGCAGTGCTACCTATGGAGGCAGGAACTCCTACGAGCAGTACTTC	CSATYGGRNSYEQYF
TRBJ2-5	TRBV24-1	-	TRBD1	TGTGCCACCAGTTACCCGTTGGACAGGGGACTTCAAGAGACCCAGTACTTC	CATSYPLDRGLQETQYF
TRBJ1-5	TRBV20-1	-	-	TGCAGTGCTAGAGATTTCCAGGGTTGTAGCAATCAGCCCCACTATTTT	CSARDFQGCSNQPHYF
TRBJ1-1	TRBV18	-	TRBD1	TGTGCCAGCTCACGGGACAGTATTTCTTTAATGAACACTGAAGCTTTCTTT	CASSRDSISLMNTEAFF
TRBJ1-6	TRBV20-1	few	-	TGCAGTGCTAGAGGGAGAAATTCATCCCTCCACTTT	CSARGRNSSLHF
TRBJ2-7	TRBV7-9	-	-	TGTGCCAGCAGCTTAGCTGGATGGGGGGAGCAGTACTTC	CASSLAGWGEQYF
TRBJ2-1	TRBV7-2	-	-	TGTGCCAGTAGCCCGGGACCCCAAGTGGATGAGCAGTTCTTC	CASSPGPQVDEQFF
TRBJ2-6	TRBV6-5	-	-	TGTGCCAGCAGCTCCGGTGGGAGAATACCTGGGGCCAACGTCCTGACTTTC	CASSSGGRIPGANVLTF
TRBJ2-6	TRBV4-2	-	-	TGTACCAACAGCCAAGATGGGGGCTCAGGGGCCAACGTCCTGACTTTC	CTNSQDGGSGANVLTF
TRBJ2-1	TRBV11-3	-	TRBD1	TGTTCCAGCAGCCTCGGGACAGGGATCTATGAGCAGTTCTTC	CSSSLGTGIYEQFF
TRBJ2-1	TRBV4-1	many	TRBD2	TGCGCCAGCAGCCAAGAGCGGGGGACTAGCAGCGTCAATGAGCAGTTCTTC	CASSQERGTSSVNEQFF
TRBJ2-5	TRBV6-2/TRBV6-3	-	-	TGTGCCAGCAGTGGGAAAGGGCGGCAAGAGACCCAGTATTTC	CASSGKGRQETQYF
TRBJ2-3	TRBV11-2	-	TRBD2	TGTACCAGCAGCTCCCCGGCGGGGGGAGTGAGGCCCACAGATACGCAGTATTTT	CTSSSPAGGVRPTDTQYF
TRBJ2-2	TRBV20-1	-	TRBD2	TGCAGTGCTAGAGACCCAACCGGGACTAGCATCGGGGAGCTGTTTTTT	CSARDPTGTSIGELFF
TRBJ1-5	TRBV29-1	many	TRBD1	TGCAGCGTGGGGACAGGGGGTGTCAATCAGCCCCAGCATTTT	CSVGTGGVNQPQHF
TRBJ2-3	TRBV14	many	-	TGTGCCAGCAGCCAAGTGGCAGGGGCTACTAGCACAGATACGCAGTATTTT	CASSQVAGATSTDTQYF
TRBJ2-3	TRBV20-1	-	-	TGCAGTGCGCCGAGGAGCGGGAGCACAGATACGCAGTATTTT	CSAPRSGSTDTQYF
TRBJ2-2	TRBV13	-	TRBD2	TGTGCCAGCAACTCGGAGGGACTAGCGTTAAACACCGGGGAGCTGTTTTTT	CASNSEGLALNTGELFF
TRBJ1-2	TRBV11-2	many	-	TGTGCCAGCAGCTTAGGGGTAGGGGAAGATGGCTACACCTTC	CASSLGVGEDGYTF